This TCR beta chain was identified in a study of cytomegalovirus exposure and HLA in healthy donors (dated by TCRdb to about 2017). Regarding the research as a whole: In an earlier analysis of about 560 of the donors, around 290 Gb of sequence data and about 110 million unique TCR beta sequences from roughly 190 million T cells were reported. In a later genetic analysis, genome-wide SNP genotypes for 398 of the 666 donors were used, and that subset was treated as a discovery cohort. To predict cytomegalovirus infection status, the study brought together high-throughput TCR immunosequencing, statistical association of individual TCRs with disease status, and machine learning. The study aimed to test whether signatures of past pathogen exposure could be identified by cataloging public T cell receptors. Across about 370 genotyped donors of the cohort, an average of about 220,000 unique TCR beta nucleotide sequences per donor were sequenced, and roughly 18% of those sequences were non-productive. Among the roughly 400 genotyped donors, approximately 82% belonged to the genetic ancestry cluster associated with self-reported Caucasian donors. Alongside the repertoire data, information on donor age, sex, ethnicity and CMV serostatus was compiled. The study used immunosequencing to profile the T cell repertoires of some 600 subjects and linked those repertoires to cytomegalovirus serostatus. Roughly 320 gigabases of sequencing data and about 92 million unique TCR sequences made up an early release that covered over 550 HLA-typed donors. Besides the first cohort of roughly 640 subjects, a separate validation cohort made up of 120 different subjects was used. In an earlier analysis of several hundred of the donors, high-throughput TCR beta sequencing was used to judge whether each TCR beta V gene segment behaved as functional or pseudogenic. HLA typing covered class I and class II loci at four-digit resolution. Four or five DR-DQ haplotypes were handled as single units for association and clustering because linkage in the cohort was strong. To study patterns of TCR occurrence, a later analysis re-analyzed previously published TCR beta repertoires from around 700 donors and added high-resolution HLA genotyping. The later analysis used no new phenotypic data to find candidate immune exposures, relying instead on TCR beta sequences and their occurrence across donors. Every repertoire in the discovery cohort had been generated on one and the same sequencing platform. Typing coverage varied by locus: roughly 629-630 donors for A, B, C, DRB1 and DQB1; approximately 500 for DQA1; some 610 for DPA1; about 450 for DPB1. On the study overall, not on this receptor specifically: Most TCR sequences were observed very rarely across donors, whereas some public TCRs were present in many individuals. In a later genetic analysis, fewer N-insertions in productive TCRs were reported among donors in an Asian-associated ancestry cluster than the roughly 700-donor mean. The sequencing pipeline was judged likely to have produced a cluster of highly shared sequence variants as a technical artifact. Roughly uniform sequencing depth across donors was assumed in presence/absence analyses, although this assumption may not hold. Strong co-occurrence of HLA alleles, especially DR and DQ, made assigning TCR associations to individual alleles difficult. Because HLA typing was missing for some donors at each locus, association tests included only the typed subset. In an earlier analysis of 587 of the donors, most TCR beta V segments were observed in productive rearrangements about 87% or about 30% of the time, broadly matching IMGT annotations. In vitro tests confirmed that a few of the cytomegalovirus-associated TCR beta chains recognize cytomegalovirus antigens. In a later analysis, HLA-associated TCR beta chains showed more clonal expansion and lower generation probabilities than non-associated chains that were equally common. According to a later analysis, most CMV-associated TCR beta chains appeared to be HLA-restricted, and the HLA associations seemed to be driven largely by CMV exposure. A later genetic analysis associated a missense DCLRE1C variant with V-gene and J-gene trimming of TCR beta chains, and an independent cohort replicated the association. Correlated functional status among segregating V segments might be attributable to linkage disequilibrium, but an unknown experimental factor could not be ruled out. The study listed over 150 TCR beta chains as associated with cytomegalovirus. A further reported finding was that TCR beta sequences accurately predicted the HLA-A and HLA-B alleles for most subjects in the first cohort. In a later analysis, TCR association rates were found to vary across HLA loci, with the most associated TCRs seen for DRB1 alleles and the fewest for HLA-C alleles. The cohort was sequenced for TCR beta chains only, and without alpha or paired-chain data the features that could be detected were limited. It was suggested by the authors that the approach could potentially be generalized to other disease states and immunological phenotypes. A later analysis reported that several top co-occurrence clusters appeared linked to parvovirus B19, influenza, CMV and Epstein-Barr virus. For the cohort, immune exposure information was limited to CMV serostatus. The 87-base-pair reads could not distinguish some IMGT-functional V segments, including TRBV6-2 and TRBV6-3, so those segments were excluded. Because counts were too low, seventeen rarely observed V segments, including chromosome 9 orphons, were left out of the earlier analysis of 587 of the donors. A later analysis associated about 16,000 TCR beta sequences with specific HLA alleles at a false discovery rate of 0.05. Cytomegalovirus status was reported to be diagnosed by the classifier with high specificity and sensitivity in both the original and validation cohorts.

For this clone: No antigen is known for it. Per-base quality was not reported, and no clone a single base away is much larger than it.

Taken from cysteine to phenylalanine, the CDR3 has 16 residues. Just the 48-base CDR3 DNA is kept, in frame starting at base 1. V and J lose 4 bases and 4 bases, and a span of 20 bases separates them. From the germline V gene, CDR1 is SGHRS and CDR2 is YFSETQ. The cohort comprised some 700 healthy bone marrow donors. Cohort members were all nominally healthy when sampled, although unrecorded immune exposures were likely present. The donor tested CMV seropositive, placing the donor among the roughly 270 seropositive members of the cohort. Each donor provided a peripheral blood sample, and peripheral blood mononuclear cells were used for TCR beta sequencing. Genomic DNA was extracted from the blood cell samples with the Qiagen DNeasy Blood Extraction Kit. To prepare the library, the immunoSEQ multiplex PCR assay was applied. For the multiplex PCR, a mixture combining 60 forward primers for TCR Vbeta segments and 13 reverse primers for TCR Jbeta segments was used. The CDR3 region of rearranged TCR beta genes was amplified from genomic DNA by a multiplex PCR assay. On the Illumina HiSeq System, the amplified TCR beta libraries were sequenced as 87-base-pair reads. The paper's data handling went like this. In a later analysis, tens of millions of unique TCR beta chains were counted across the 690 or so repertoires, and approximately 9.9 million of these chains were shared by at least two donors. A nearest-neighbor algorithm error-corrected the raw reads and collapsed the reads into unique sequences, merging closely related sequences to remove PCR and sequencing errors. To assign V, D and J gene segments, CDR3 sequences were aligned to IMGT reference sequences. For a sequence to be retained, a match of at least six nucleotides to both a V gene segment and a J gene segment was required. A rearrangement was called productive if the CDR3 had no stop codons and remained in frame with V and J, and every other rearrangement was called non-productive. CDR3 was defined according to IMGT convention as the region running from the second conserved V-encoded cysteine to the conserved J-encoded phenylalanine. The earlier analysis of 500 to 650 of the donors excluded any sequence lacking an unambiguous match to a single V gene segment. An earlier analysis of 587 of the donors called V segments functional above 56.7% productive rearrangements and segregating when the between-donor standard deviation exceeded 5%. A statistical classification framework was built to diagnose cytomegalovirus status from the catalog of TCR beta chain sequences. In a later analysis, V and J genes were assigned by comparing TCR nucleotide sequences against IMGT/GENE-DB human TR gene sequences. A later analysis assigned CDR3 sequences and most-parsimonious VDJ recombination scenarios with the TCRdist pipeline. In a later analysis, each TCR beta chain was defined by its CDR3 amino acid sequence together with its V-gene family, and reads lacking a unique V-gene family were excluded. As a way to deal with suspected cross-contamination and a sequencing artifact, a later analysis dropped hundreds of nucleotide sequences that were highly shared and had low generation probability. In a later analysis, a clonal expansion index was calculated for each public chain from normalized within-repertoire ranks of inferred template counts. In a later analysis, generation probabilities were computed with a VDJ recombination model fitted to out-of-frame rearrangements, and the resulting probabilities were checked against IGoR. In a later analysis, hypergeometric tests were used to score TCR-TCR, TCR-HLA and TCR-CMV co-occurrence, with a repertoire-size bias correction applied to TCR pairs. False discovery rates were estimated in a later analysis by permuting HLA or CMV assignments 20 times. In a later analysis, co-occurring TCRs were grouped with DBSCAN, and TCRdist sequence similarity was added when clustering was performed within HLA-allele-positive subsets. Repertoires with fewer than 30,000 or more than 120,000 public chains, plus five repertoires with anomalous nucleotide sharing, were excluded from co-occurrence clustering. Here the immuneACCESS table is served through TCRdb, limited to in-frame sequences with V and J called. Missing clones are a known gap in these copies; in checked studies unresolved V genes cover under half, and the rest lacks a known reason. V, J and clone size are taken as reported in that table, and D and trimming were inferred from the DNA itself. Within this sample are under 120,000 clones, with 74% of them counted one time only. The leading ten clones occupy roughly 2.7% of the sample.

The receptor chain draws on TRBV5-1 and TRBJ1-1; the best D guess is TRBD1, with 6 bases matching. The receptor was isolated from a man aged 50 to 60 in good health and CMV-seropositive. The material sequenced was PBMCs. The DNA sequence follows: TGCGCCAGCAGCCCGAGAACAGGGAGCGGTGGCACTGAAGCTTTCTTT. This is translated as CASSPRTGSGGTEAFF.